This section outlines one TCR beta chain sequence together with its context. Antigen specificity is unknown. The CDR3 is 14 amino acids. Germline values: CDR1 LNHDA, CDR2 SQIVND (reference sequence). V dropped 5 bases and J dropped 6; count of bases not matched to a gene: 7. These data are taken from a study of T cell responses to AZD1222 COVID-19 vaccine. Study outcomes and limitations: Baseline seropositives among AZD1222 recipients totaled only five or six. Repertoire samples came only from after the peak T cell response. Clonal diversity may have been underestimated, and the donors were mostly white British, with more females than males.

Only in-frame clones appear in the TCRdb table, and some are missing; sequencing was by immunoSEQ multiplex PCR. The sample lists some 150,000 clones, roughly nine tenths occurring once. The sequence was collected from an adult in good health. This chain joins TRBV19 and TRBJ2-3; TRBD1 aligns across 8 bases. The sample in question was peripheral blood, obtained on day 0 of MenACWY control vaccination. CDR3 residues: CASSPGQGRDTQYF. CDR3 DNA sequence: TGTGCCAGTAGTCCTGGACAGGGAAGGGATACGCAGTATTTT.